This TCR beta chain was found in a study of regulatory T cells in long-lasting Graves disease. Researchers made TCR beta libraries by using iRepertoire HTBI primers and running Arm-PCR on CDR3 regions. TCRdb re-analysed the multiplex PCR reads in MiXCR, keeping a single row per CDR3 protein. The sample holds hundreds of thousands of distinct CDR3 sequences, approximately 13% seen once. Findings of the study overall: TCR diversity was lower in persistent Graves' patients than in newly diagnosed ones. Persistent disease was associated with favored TRBV28 usage and with favored use of TRBJ1-2 and TRBJ2-5.

The time point here: newly diagnosed GD, antithyroid drugs for less than 3 months. The TCR library was made from RNA extracted from PBMCs. At least ten counts were recorded for this clonotype. Its target is unknown. There are 14 residues in the CDR3. Germline-derived CDR1 and CDR2 are SNHLY and FYNNEI. The junction had 8 bases not matched to a gene; V was cut back by 8 bases and J by 5 bases. These data also formed part of another study, on T cells in Graves' hyperthyroidism and ophthalmopathy. From that second work: First-round RT-PCR with HTBI primers amplified the TCR CDR3 region.

The chain links TRBV2 to TRBJ2-1; 8 positions agree with TRBD2. This sample comprised peripheral blood mononuclear cells (PBMCs), obtained at new diagnosis, from a patient treated with antithyroid drugs. The clonotype was recovered from a man aged 25 to 40 with Graves disease. DNA for the CDR3: TGTGCCAGCTCGATGGTAGCGGGAAACAATGAGCAGTTCTTC. It codes for CASSMVAGNNEQFF.